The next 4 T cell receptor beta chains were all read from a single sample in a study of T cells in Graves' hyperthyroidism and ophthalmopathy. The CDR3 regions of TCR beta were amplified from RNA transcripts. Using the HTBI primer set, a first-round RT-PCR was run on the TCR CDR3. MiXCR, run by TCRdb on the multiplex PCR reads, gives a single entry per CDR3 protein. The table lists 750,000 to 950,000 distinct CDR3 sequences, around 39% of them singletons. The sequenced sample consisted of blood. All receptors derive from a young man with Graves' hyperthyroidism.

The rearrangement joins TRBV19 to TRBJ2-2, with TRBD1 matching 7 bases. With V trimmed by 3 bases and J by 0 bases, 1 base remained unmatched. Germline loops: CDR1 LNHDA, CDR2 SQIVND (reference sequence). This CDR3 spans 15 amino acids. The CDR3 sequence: CASSMRGPNTGELFF. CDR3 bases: TGTGCCAGTAGTATGAGGGGGCCGAACACCGGGGAGCTGTTTTTT.

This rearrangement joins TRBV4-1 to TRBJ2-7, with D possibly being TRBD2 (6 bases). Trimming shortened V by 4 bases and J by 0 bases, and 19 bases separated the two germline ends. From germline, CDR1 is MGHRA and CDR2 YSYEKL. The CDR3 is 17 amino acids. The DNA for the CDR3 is TGCGCCAGCAGCCGGACAATAGCGGATAGGAGCTCCTACGAGCAGTACTTC. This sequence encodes CASSRTIADRSSYEQYF.

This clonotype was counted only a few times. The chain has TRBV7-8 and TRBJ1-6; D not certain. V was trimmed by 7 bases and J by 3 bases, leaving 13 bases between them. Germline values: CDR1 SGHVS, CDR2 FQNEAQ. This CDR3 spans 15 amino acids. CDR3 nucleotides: TGTGCCAGCACCCTTGACGTTTTCTATAATTCACCCCTCCACTTT. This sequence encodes CASTLDVFYNSPLHF.

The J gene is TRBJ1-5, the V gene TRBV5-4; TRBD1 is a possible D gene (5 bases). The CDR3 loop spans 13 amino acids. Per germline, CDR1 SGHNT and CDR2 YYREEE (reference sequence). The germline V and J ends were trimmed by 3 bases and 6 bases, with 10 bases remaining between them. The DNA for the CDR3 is TGTGCCAGCAGCTCGGGTGGGGCTCAGCCCCAGCATTTT. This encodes CASSSGGAQPQHF.